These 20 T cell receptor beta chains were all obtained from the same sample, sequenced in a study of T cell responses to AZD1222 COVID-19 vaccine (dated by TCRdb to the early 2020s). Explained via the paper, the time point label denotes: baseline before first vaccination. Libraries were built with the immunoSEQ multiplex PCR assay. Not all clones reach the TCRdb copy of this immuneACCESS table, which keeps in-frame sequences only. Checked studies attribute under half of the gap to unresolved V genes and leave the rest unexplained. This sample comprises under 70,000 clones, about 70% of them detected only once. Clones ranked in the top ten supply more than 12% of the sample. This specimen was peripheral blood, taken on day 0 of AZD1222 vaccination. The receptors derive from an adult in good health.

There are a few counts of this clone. CDR3 residues: CAISEPGGPTTGELFF. The CDR3 coding sequence is TGTGCCATCAGTGAGCCCGGGGGTCCCACCACCGGGGAGCTGTTTTTT. The rearrangement uses TRBV10-3 and TRBJ2-2; D is possibly TRBD2 (6 bases). The CDR3 runs to 16 residues. The germline V and J ends were trimmed by 2 bases and 4 bases, with 14 bases remaining between them. Germline CDR1 is ENHRY and CDR2 is SYGVKD.

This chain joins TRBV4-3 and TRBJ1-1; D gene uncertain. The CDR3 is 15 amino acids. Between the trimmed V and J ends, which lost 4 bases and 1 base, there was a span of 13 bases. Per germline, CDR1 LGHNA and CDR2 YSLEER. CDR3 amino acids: CASSPEWVSNTEAFF. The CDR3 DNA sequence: TGCGCCAGCAGCCCCGAATGGGTTTCGAACACTGAAGCTTTCTTT.

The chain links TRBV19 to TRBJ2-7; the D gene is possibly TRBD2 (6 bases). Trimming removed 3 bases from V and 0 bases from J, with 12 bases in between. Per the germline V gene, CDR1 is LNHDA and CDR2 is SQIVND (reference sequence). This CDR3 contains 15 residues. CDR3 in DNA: TGTGCCAGTAGTATCGGAGGGGTCAGCTCCTACGAGCAGTACTTC. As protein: CASSIGGVSSYEQYF.

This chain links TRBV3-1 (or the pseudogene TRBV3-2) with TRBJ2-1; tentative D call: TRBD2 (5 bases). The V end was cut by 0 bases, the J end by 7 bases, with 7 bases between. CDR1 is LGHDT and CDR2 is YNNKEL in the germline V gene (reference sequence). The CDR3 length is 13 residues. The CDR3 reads CASSQDGENEQFF. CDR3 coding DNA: TGTGCCAGCAGCCAAGATGGGGAGAATGAGCAGTTCTTC.

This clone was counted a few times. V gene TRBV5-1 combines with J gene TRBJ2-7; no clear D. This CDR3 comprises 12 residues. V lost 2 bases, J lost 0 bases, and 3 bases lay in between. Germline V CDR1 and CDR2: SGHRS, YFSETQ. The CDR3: CASSFNSYEQYF. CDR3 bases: TGCGCCAGCAGCTTTAACTCCTACGAGCAGTACTTC.

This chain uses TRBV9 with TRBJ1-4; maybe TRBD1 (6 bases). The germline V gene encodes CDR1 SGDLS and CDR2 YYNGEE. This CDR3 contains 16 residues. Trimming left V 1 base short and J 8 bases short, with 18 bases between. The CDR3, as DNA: TGTGCCAGCAGCGTAAGCCCGCACAGGGAAGAAGAAAAACTGTTTTTT. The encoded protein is CASSVSPHREEEKLFF. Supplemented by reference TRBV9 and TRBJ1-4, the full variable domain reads DSGVTQTPKHLITATGQRVTLRCSPRSGDLSVYWYQQSLDQGLQFLIQYYNGEERAKGNILERFSAQQFPDLHSELNLSSLELGDSALYFCASSVSPHREEEKLFFGSGTQLSVL.

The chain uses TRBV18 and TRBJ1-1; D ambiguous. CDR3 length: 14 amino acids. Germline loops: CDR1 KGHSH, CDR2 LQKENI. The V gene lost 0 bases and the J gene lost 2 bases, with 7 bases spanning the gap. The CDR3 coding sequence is TGTGCCAGCTCACCACCTGGGGTTAACACTGAAGCTTTCTTT. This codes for CASSPPGVNTEAFF.

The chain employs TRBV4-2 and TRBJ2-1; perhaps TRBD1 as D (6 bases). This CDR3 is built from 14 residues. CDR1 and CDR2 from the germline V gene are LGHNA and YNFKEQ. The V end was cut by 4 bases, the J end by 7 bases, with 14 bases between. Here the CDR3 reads CASSPMLQGNEQFF. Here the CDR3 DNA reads TGTGCCAGCAGCCCTATGTTACAGGGAAATGAGCAGTTCTTC.

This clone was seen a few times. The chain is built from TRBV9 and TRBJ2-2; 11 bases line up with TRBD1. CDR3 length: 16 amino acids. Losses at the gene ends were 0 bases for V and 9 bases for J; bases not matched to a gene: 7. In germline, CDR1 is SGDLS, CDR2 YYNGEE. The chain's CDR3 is CASSVGTGGTGRELFF. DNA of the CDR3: TGTGCCAGCAGCGTAGGGACAGGGGGCACCGGCCGGGAGCTGTTTTTT.

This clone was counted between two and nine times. In DNA form, the CDR3 reads TGTGCCAGCAGTCTTGGACAGTCCGGTAATGAAAAACTGTTTTTT. Translating it yields CASSLGQSGNEKLFF. This chain connects TRBV7-6 to TRBJ1-4, with D maybe TRBD1 (6 bases). The CDR3 totals 15 residues. The germline V gene encodes CDR1 SGHVS and CDR2 FNYEAQ. V gave up 6 bases and J gave up 4 bases, with 15 bases separating them. The whole variable domain, remainder taken from reference TRBV7-6 and TRBJ1-4, is GAGVSQSPRYKVTKRGQDVALRCDPISGHVSLYWYRQALGQGPEFLTYFNYEAQQDKSGLPNDRFSAERPEGSISTLTIQRTEQRDSAMYRCASSLGQSGNEKLFFGSGTQLSVL.

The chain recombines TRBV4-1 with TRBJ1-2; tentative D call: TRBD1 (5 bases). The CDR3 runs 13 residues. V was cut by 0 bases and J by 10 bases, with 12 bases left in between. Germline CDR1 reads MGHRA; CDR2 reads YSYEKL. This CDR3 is CASSQDRQGVYTF. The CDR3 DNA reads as TGCGCCAGCAGCCAAGACCGTCAGGGAGTCTACACCTTC.

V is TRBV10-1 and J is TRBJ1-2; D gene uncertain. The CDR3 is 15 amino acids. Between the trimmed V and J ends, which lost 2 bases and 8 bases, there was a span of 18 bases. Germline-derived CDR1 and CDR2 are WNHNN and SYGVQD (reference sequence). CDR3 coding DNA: TGCGCCAGCAGTGAGACCCCGTCTGGTTTTGTAGGCTACACCTTC. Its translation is CASSETPSGFVGYTF.

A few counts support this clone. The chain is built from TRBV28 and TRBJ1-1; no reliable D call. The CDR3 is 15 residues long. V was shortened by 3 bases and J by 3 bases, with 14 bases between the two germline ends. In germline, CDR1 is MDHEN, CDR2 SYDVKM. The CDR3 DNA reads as TGTGCCAGCAGTTTTGGTTGGGGTTCGGACACTGAAGCTTTCTTT. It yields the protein CASSFGWGSDTEAFF.

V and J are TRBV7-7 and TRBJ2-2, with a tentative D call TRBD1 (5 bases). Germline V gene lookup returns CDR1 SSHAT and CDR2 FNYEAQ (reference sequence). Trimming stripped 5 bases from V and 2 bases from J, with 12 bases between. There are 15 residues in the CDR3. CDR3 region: CASSQGPANTGELFF. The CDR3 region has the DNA TGTGCCAGCAGCCAGGGCCCCGCCAACACCGGGGAGCTGTTTTTT.

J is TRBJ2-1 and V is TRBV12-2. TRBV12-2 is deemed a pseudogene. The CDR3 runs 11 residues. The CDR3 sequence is CASRFGVEQFF. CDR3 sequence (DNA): TGTGCAAGTCGCTTTGGTGTTGAGCAGTTCTTC.

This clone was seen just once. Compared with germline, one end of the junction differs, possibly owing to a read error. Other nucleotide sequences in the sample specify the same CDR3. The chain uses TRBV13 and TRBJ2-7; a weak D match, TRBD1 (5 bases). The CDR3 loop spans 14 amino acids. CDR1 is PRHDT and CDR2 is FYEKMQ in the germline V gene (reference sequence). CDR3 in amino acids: CASSGAVSSYEQYF. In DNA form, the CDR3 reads TGTGCGAGCAGTGGGGCAGTGAGCTCCTACGAGCAGTACTTC.

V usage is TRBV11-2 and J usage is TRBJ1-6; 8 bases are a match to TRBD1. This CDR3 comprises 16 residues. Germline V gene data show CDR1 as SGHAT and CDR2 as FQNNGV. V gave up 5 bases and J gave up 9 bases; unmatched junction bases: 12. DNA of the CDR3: TGTGCCAGCAGCATGCGGACAGGGTTAAGCTCTTCACCCCTCCACTTT. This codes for CASSMRTGLSSSPLHF.

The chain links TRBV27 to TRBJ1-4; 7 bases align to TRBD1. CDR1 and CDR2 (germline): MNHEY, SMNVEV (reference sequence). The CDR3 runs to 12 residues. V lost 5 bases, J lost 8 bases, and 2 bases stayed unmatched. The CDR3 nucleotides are TGTGCCAGCAGTCAGGGGGGCGAAAAACTGTTTTTT. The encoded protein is CASSQGGEKLFF.

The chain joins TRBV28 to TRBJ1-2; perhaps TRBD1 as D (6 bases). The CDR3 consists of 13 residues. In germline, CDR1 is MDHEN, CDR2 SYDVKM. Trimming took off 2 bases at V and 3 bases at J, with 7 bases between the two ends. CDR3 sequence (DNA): TGTGCCAGCAGTTTAGGGGGCGACTATGGCTACACCTTC. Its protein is CASSLGGDYGYTF.

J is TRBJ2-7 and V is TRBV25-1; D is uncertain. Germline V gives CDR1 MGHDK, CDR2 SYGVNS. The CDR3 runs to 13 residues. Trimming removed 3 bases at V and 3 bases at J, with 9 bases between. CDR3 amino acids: CASSEVSLYEQYF. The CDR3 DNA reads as TGTGCCAGCAGTGAGGTCAGCCTCTACGAGCAGTACTTC.